A single sample gave rise to the 15 T cell receptor beta chains below, sequenced in a study of blood T cell repertoires in COVID-19 (dated by TCRdb to 2020 to 2022). Library construction relied on the immunoSEQ multiplex PCR assay. Sourced from immuneACCESS, this table was stored by TCRdb with only in-frame sequences that have V and J called. A share of the clones is absent; for the studies checked, an unresolved V gene accounts for under half, and the remainder has no known explanation. The sample yields around 150,000 clones; 85% to 95% were counted once. The ten top clones hold over 3.5% of the sample. The material sequenced was peripheral blood. The origin of the receptors is a woman aged 45-59 years with acute or convalescent COVID-19.

This chain links TRBV4-3 with TRBJ2-5; TRBD2 aligns across 12 bases. CDR3 length: 16 amino acids. Germline V gives CDR1 LGHNA, CDR2 YSLEER. With 3 bases clipped from V and 4 bases from J, the junction kept 6 bases outside the gene matches. The CDR3 DNA sequence: TGCGCCAGCAGCCAGACAGGACTAGCGGGAATAGAGACCCAGTACTTC. It translates to CASSQTGLAGIETQYF.

This sequence joins TRBV7-6 and TRBJ1-1; 8 bases line up with TRBD1. The CDR3 loop spans 13 amino acids. Germline values: CDR1 SGHVS, CDR2 FNYEAQ. Germline trimming cut 3 bases from V and 6 bases from J; bases unmatched to any gene: 3. The CDR3: CASSFGQGSEAFF. CDR3 DNA: TGTGCCAGCAGCTTTGGACAGGGCTCTGAAGCTTTCTTT.

The V call is TRBV2, the J call TRBJ2-1; the match to TRBD2 covers 7 bases. The germline CDR1 and CDR2 sequences are SNHLY and FYNNEI. The CDR3 is made up of 13 amino acids. J was trimmed by 12 bases and V by 8 bases; bases with no gene match: 13. Written as DNA, the CDR3 is TGTGCCAGCTCGAGGGACTACGACTATGGGCAGTTCTTC. It encodes CASSRDYDYGQFF.

The chain links TRBV7-6 to TRBJ1-6; D gene unclear. The CDR3 has 15 residues. V lost 3 bases and J 7 bases, leaving 13 bases between the germline ends. CDR1 and CDR2 from the germline V gene are SGHVS and FNYEAQ. The CDR3 DNA reads TGTGCCAGCAGCTTCTCCAGGCCTCCGAATTCACCCCTCCACTTT. This gives the protein CASSFSRPPNSPLHF.

The rearrangement uses TRBV5-4 and TRBJ1-1; tentatively, D is TRBD1 (6 bases). The CDR3 length is 16 residues. Germline V CDR1 and CDR2: SGHNT, YYREEE (reference sequence). Trimming pared 2 bases from V and 3 bases from J, leaving 17 bases between. CDR3 residues: CASSLFKGVKDTEAFF. The DNA for the CDR3 is TGTGCCAGCAGCTTATTTAAGGGGGTTAAGGACACTGAAGCTTTCTTT.

The chain employs TRBV28 and TRBJ1-2, with a tentative D call TRBD1 (6 bases). The CDR3 totals 11 residues. Germline values: CDR1 MDHEN, CDR2 SYDVKM. The DNA for the CDR3 is TGTGTCTCGGCTGGGACATATGGCTACACCTTC. Its protein product is CVSAGTYGYTF.

CDR3 sequence (DNA): TGTGCCAGTCCACCAGGGACAAGCTCCTACGAGCAGTACTTC. Translating it yields CASPPGTSSYEQYF. The chain uses TRBV6-5 and TRBJ2-7; weak D call: TRBD1 (6 bases). In germline, CDR1 is MNHEY, CDR2 SVGAGI. The V and J ends lost 9 bases and 0 bases respectively, with 15 bases between them. This CDR3 spans 14 amino acids.

This chain links TRBV13 with TRBJ1-6; TRBD1 might be the D (6 bases). The CDR3 runs to 14 residues. The germline gives CDR1 PRHDT, CDR2 FYEKMQ (reference sequence). The ends were cut back, 5 bases at V and 8 bases at J, with 13 bases in the middle. The DNA of the CDR3 is TGTGCCAGCAGCCTTCTGGACAGCGATTCACCCCTCCACTTT. Its translation is CASSLLDSDSPLHF.

This rearrangement joins TRBV5-1 to TRBJ2-5, with TRBD2 matching 8 bases. Germline lookup yields CDR1 SGHRS and CDR2 YFSETQ. V gave up 1 base and J gave up 1 base; unmatched junction bases: 0. The CDR3 is 14 residues long. In DNA form, the CDR3 reads TGCGCCAGCAGCTTGCGGGGGGGCCAAGAGACCCAGTACTTC. Protein product: CASSLRGGQETQYF. Using reference TRBV5-1 and TRBJ2-5 for the parts outside the CDR3, the full variable domain is KAGVTQTPRYLIKTRGQQVTLSCSPISGHRSVSWYQQTPGQGLQFLFEYFSETQRNKGNFPGRFSGRQFSNSRSEMNVSTLELGDSALYLCASSLRGGQETQYFGPGTRLLVL.

V usage is TRBV5-1 and J usage is TRBJ1-4; TRBD1 might be the D (5 bases). The CDR3 is 15 amino acids. Trimming took off 0 bases at V and 5 bases at J, with 11 bases between the two ends. Germline loops: CDR1 SGHRS, CDR2 YFSETQ. As DNA, the CDR3 is TGCGCCAGCAGCTTGGATGGGGCCCTAAATGAAAAACTGTTTTTT. Translated: CASSLDGALNEKLFF.

J is TRBJ1-4 and V is TRBV6-5, with a possible D match to TRBD1 (6 bases). V was shortened by 6 bases and J by 7 bases, with 15 bases between the two germline ends. This CDR3 spans 14 amino acids. Germline lookup yields CDR1 MNHEY and CDR2 SVGAGI. The CDR3 region has the DNA TGTGCCAGCAGCGTAACAGGGATCGGTGAAAAACTGTTTTTT. The encoded protein is CASSVTGIGEKLFF.

This chain uses TRBV7-9 with TRBJ2-5; TRBD2 might be the D (6 bases). The CDR3 runs 18 residues. From germline, CDR1 is SEHNR and CDR2 FQNEAQ (reference sequence). V was shortened by 1 base and J by 2 bases, with 20 bases between the two germline ends. The CDR3 bases are TGTGCCAGCAGCTTAGGTCACGGGTTCGGGAGTCGGCAAGAGACCCAGTACTTC. Its translation: CASSLGHGFGSRQETQYF.

This chain links TRBV4-1 with TRBJ2-7; 10 bases line up with TRBD1. V lost 3 bases and J lost 6; bases outside the gene matches: 5. The CDR3 length is 14 residues. Germline V gene lookup returns CDR1 MGHRA and CDR2 YSYEKL. The CDR3 DNA is TGCGCCAGCAGCCACCGACAGGGGGCGGCCGAGCAGTACTTC. It yields the protein CASSHRQGAAEQYF.

CDR3 bases: TGTGCCAGCAGCTTGGCCCGTATGCACAGGGCCCCGTTAAGCAATCAGCCCCAGCATTTT. Translating gives CASSLARMHRAPLSNQPQHF. The chain employs TRBV5-4 and TRBJ1-5; TRBD1 is a possible D gene (6 bases). Per the germline V gene, CDR1 is SGHNT and CDR2 is YYREEE (reference sequence). Trimming took 0 bases from V and 1 from J, leaving 23 bases between them. The CDR3 has 20 residues.

J is TRBJ1-3 and V is TRBV9, with 10 bases matching TRBD1. V lost 3 bases, J lost 2 bases, and 2 bases stayed unmatched. The CDR3 is 15 residues long. Germline V lookup: CDR1 SGDLS, CDR2 YYNGEE. CDR3 coding DNA: TGTGCCAGCAGCGCAGGGACAGGGGCTGGAAACACCATATATTTT. The encoded protein is CASSAGTGAGNTIYF.